This T cell receptor (beta chain) was sequenced during a study of blood T cell repertoires in COVID-19. The overall study: Both acute and convalescent COVID-19 samples were obtained from the United States, Italy and Spain. The cDNA or gDNA used as material had been derived from T cells, B-cell-depleted T cells, or PBMCs.

Original processing methods: Quantification of nucleated cells was approximated via reference gene primer amplification. Only in-frame clones appear in the TCRdb table, and some are missing; sequencing was by immunoSEQ multiplex PCR. V and J calls and clone size follow that table, whereas D and trimming were derived from the DNA. This sample has more than 95,000 clones, with about 91% found just once. The CDR3 consists of 16 residues. Germline V CDR1 and CDR2: LNHNV, YYDKDF (reference sequence). Trimming removed 1 base from V and 5 bases from J, with 17 bases in between. Input material: peripheral blood. V is TRBV15 and J is TRBJ1-1; D possibly corresponds to TRBD1 (5 bases). The receptor was derived from a human donor in a cohort sampled during active COVID-19. DNA for the CDR3: TGTGCCACCAGCAGAGTCTTAGGGGAAAGAAGTACTGAAGCTTTCTTT. Protein product: CATSRVLGERSTEAFF.